This entry lists 14 T cell receptor beta chains sequenced from one sample in a study of control samples from healthy donors and cancer patients. Data came from immunoSEQ multiplex PCR; TCRdb stores just in-frame clones and leaves some out. The sample holds 350,000 to 450,000 clones, over 75% seen once. Sequenced sample: PBMCs. Every receptor here comes from a man between 40 and 49 years old with head and neck cancer.

V gene TRBV28 combines with J gene TRBJ2-7; D may be TRBD1 (6 bases). V dropped 2 bases and J dropped 4 bases, with 9 bases sitting between them. This CDR3 comprises 13 residues. Germline V CDR1 and CDR2: MDHEN, SYDVKM. CDR3 nucleotide sequence: TGTGCCAGCAGTTTAGGGCAGGGGTACGAGCAGTACTTC. It is translated as CASSLGQGYEQYF.

The chain couples TRBV24-1 to TRBJ2-3, with 7 bases lining up with TRBD1. Germline CDR1 reads KGHDR; CDR2 reads SFDVKD. CDR3 length: 15 residues. V lost 5 bases to trimming and J lost 3 bases; unmatched junction nucleotides: 7. The CDR3 nucleotides read TGTGCCACCAGTGTCCCGGGACAGAAGACAGATACGCAGTATTTT. Its protein product is CATSVPGQKTDTQYF.

V and J are TRBV28 and TRBJ2-1; the D is unclear. This CDR3 region has 11 residues. CDR1 MDHEN and CDR2 SYDVKM come from the germline V gene. V was trimmed by 6 bases and J by 3 bases, leaving 3 bases between them. Here the CDR3 reads CASRYYNEQFF. The CDR3 DNA is TGTGCCAGCAGGTACTACAATGAGCAGTTCTTC.

This chain links TRBV9 with TRBJ2-5; maybe TRBD2 (7 bases). Germline values: CDR1 SGDLS, CDR2 YYNGEE. V lost 6 bases, J lost 2 bases, and 29 bases lay in between. The CDR3 loop spans 19 amino acids. The CDR3 is CASKTSRRGPTDRQETQYF. In nucleotides, the CDR3 is TGTGCCAGCAAAACAAGTCGGCGGGGGCCGACAGATCGGCAAGAGACCCAGTACTTC.

The chain combines TRBV11-1 with TRBJ2-1; the D is unclear. V lost 3 bases and J lost 7, with 13 bases in between. Germline V lookup: CDR1 SGHAT, CDR2 FQDESV (reference sequence). This CDR3 spans 14 amino acids. This CDR3 reads CASSFGPRKNEQFF. CDR3 nucleotide sequence: TGTGCCAGCAGCTTTGGGCCGAGGAAAAATGAGCAGTTCTTC. Variable domain in full (rest from reference TRBV11-1 and TRBJ2-1): EAEVAQSPRYKITEKSQAVAFWCDPISGHATLYWYRQILGQGPELLVQFQDESVVDDSQLPKDRFSAERLKGVDSTLKIQPAELGDSAMYLCASSFGPRKNEQFFGPGTRLTVL.

This chain links TRBV30 with TRBJ2-3, with D possibly being TRBD1 or TRBD2 (5 bases each). The V end was cut by 1 base, the J end by 5 bases, with 16 bases between. This CDR3 contains 15 residues. Germline lookup yields CDR1 GTSNPN and CDR2 SVGIG (reference sequence). CDR3 in amino acids: CAWSDGTGAGDTQYF. The CDR3 DNA reads TGTGCCTGGAGTGACGGGACCGGGGCGGGAGATACGCAGTATTTT.

This clone has only one observation. The V and J genes are TRBV19 and TRBJ1-5; D ambiguous. Looked up from germline, CDR1 is LNHDA and CDR2 is SQIVND (reference sequence). The CDR3 is 13 residues long. Trimming took off 0 bases at V and 9 bases at J, with 9 bases between the two ends. The CDR3 nucleotides are TGTGCCAGTAGTATAGATCAGTTTCCGCCCCAGCATTTT. Translating gives CASSIDQFPPQHF.

This chain joins TRBV14 and TRBJ1-1; 7 positions match TRBD1. The CDR3 is 16 residues long. The V gene end was trimmed by 3 bases and the J gene end by 5 bases; junction bases not matched to a gene: 12. Germline V gene data show CDR1 as SGHDN and CDR2 as FVKESK. In DNA form, the CDR3 reads TGTGCCAGCAGCCAGGAGACACAGGGGATGGGAACTGAAGCTTTCTTT. Translated, it gives CASSQETQGMGTEAFF.

V is TRBV5-1 and J is TRBJ2-1; possible D gene TRBD2, 5 bases. The CDR3 extends over 15 amino acids. Trimming left V 2 bases short and J 6 bases short, with 15 bases between. Germline CDR1 reads SGHRS; CDR2 reads YFSETQ. Here the CDR3 DNA reads TGCGCCAGCAGCTTCCGGCGGGCGAGGAGCAATGAGCAGTTCTTC. Protein product: CASSFRRARSNEQFF.

In this sample, this clone turned up a few times. The rearrangement joins TRBV5-6 to TRBJ2-1, with D possibly TRBD2 on 5 matching bases. Germline V lookup: CDR1 SGHDT, CDR2 YYEEEE. CDR3 length: 12 amino acids. V gave up 4 bases and J gave up 9 bases, with 11 bases separating them. DNA for the CDR3: TGTGCCAGCAGCCCGGGAAGCCGTGAGCAGTTCTTC. Translation: CASSPGSREQFF. Combining the CDR3 with reference TRBV5-6 and TRBJ2-1 gives the whole variable domain DAGVTQSPTHLIKTRGQQVTLRCSPKSGHDTVSWYQQALGQGPQFIFQYYEEEERQRGNFPDRFSGHQFPNYSSELNVNALLLGDSALYLCASSPGSREQFFGPGTRLTVL.

The rearrangement joins TRBV5-1 to TRBJ1-1; D possibly corresponds to TRBD1 (6 bases). The germline gives CDR1 SGHRS, CDR2 YFSETQ. The CDR3 is made up of 16 amino acids. Trimming stripped 4 bases from V and 1 base from J, with 17 bases between. CDR3 region: CASSGSGGRGNTEAFF. In nucleotides, the CDR3 is TGCGCCAGCAGCGGAAGCGGGGGGCGGGGGAACACTGAAGCTTTCTTT. Full variable domain (remainder filled in from reference TRBV5-1 and TRBJ1-1): KAGVTQTPRYLIKTRGQQVTLSCSPISGHRSVSWYQQTPGQGLQFLFEYFSETQRNKGNFPGRFSGRQFSNSRSEMNVSTLELGDSALYLCASSGSGGRGNTEAFFGQGTRLTVV.

This clone was recorded once. This CDR3 reads CASSLKTGGWVTEAFF. The CDR3 region has the DNA TGTGCCAGCAGTCTGAAAACAGGGGGCTGGGTCACTGAAGCTTTCTTT. The rearrangement uses TRBV27 and TRBJ1-1; 9 bases fit TRBD1. Looked up from germline, CDR1 is MNHEY and CDR2 is SMNVEV (reference sequence). CDR3 length: 16 residues. J gave up 4 bases and V 5 bases, and 11 bases lay outside the gene matches.

This clone was observed once. V and J are TRBV7-9 and TRBJ2-1; the match to TRBD1 covers 9 bases. The CDR3 has 14 amino acids. Trimming at V came to 1 base and at J to 10 bases, leaving 5 bases not matched to a gene. CDR1 and CDR2 from the germline V gene are SEHNR and FQNEAQ (reference sequence). The CDR3: CASSLGGGTGEQFF. CDR3 nucleotide sequence: TGTGCCAGCAGCTTAGGAGGGGGGACAGGGGAGCAGTTCTTC.

The chain has TRBV4-3 and TRBJ2-3; 8 nucleotides align to TRBD2. Looked up from germline, CDR1 is LGHNA and CDR2 is YSLEER. After removal of 4 bases from V and 7 bases from J, the junction contained 10 bases not matched to a gene. The CDR3 length is 15 residues. This chain's CDR3 is CASSPNSGTYYTQYF. As DNA, the CDR3 is TGCGCCAGCAGCCCCAATAGCGGGACATATTATACGCAGTATTTT.